These T cell receptor beta chains were read from a single sample in a study of T cell changes during pregnancy in multiple sclerosis. Profiling relied on immunoSEQ multiplex PCR, and the TCRdb table lists in-frame clones only, not all of them. The table has over 60,000 clones, 91% seen once. The sample here was peripheral blood, taken in the third trimester of pregnancy. Receptor source: a female donor in good health, enrolled as a control in a pregnancy study. Each CDR3 is given without its conserved first and last residue.

V gene	J gene	CDR3 length	CDR3 protein
TRBV4-3	TRBJ2-7	12	ASSQGLAVYEQY
TRBV6-5	TRBJ1-2	12	ASSYSPTDYGYT
TRBV11-3	TRBJ2-7	13	ASSAASGRSNEQY
TRBV20-1	TRBJ2-5	8	SWGLETQY
TRBV28	TRBJ2-2	13	ASSFIAGFTGELF
TRBV7-2	TRBJ2-7	13	ASSWNRGKTYEQY
TRBV5-4	TRBJ2-7	13	ASSLGGHSSYEQY
TRBV6-5	TRBJ1-2	13	ASSYGTGGNYGYT
TRBV10-3	TRBJ1-1	13	AISEGDRVAAEAF
TRBV5-1	TRBJ2-2	15	ASSSEQGLSNTGELF
TRBV9	TRBJ2-3	14	ASSVGSGALTDTQY
TRBV11-2	TRBJ1-1	13	ASSHHRGGNTEAF
TRBV13	TRBJ1-2	13	ASSLVGTTGGGYT
TRBV5-1	TRBJ2-1	14	ASSSIPGQGTHEQF
TRBV7-2	TRBJ1-2	11	ASSSDPGMRYT
TRBV5-1	TRBJ1-1	11	ASGWTGGTEAF
TRBV2	TRBJ1-4	13	ASGRLGQANEKLF
TRBV4-3	TRBJ1-3	14	ASSQDFGQSGNTIY
TRBV7-9	TRBJ1-1	11	ASSQGSGGQAF
TRBV4-2	TRBJ2-3	13	ASSQDLRLTDTQY
TRBV5-1	TRBJ2-3	13	ASSSGLPNTDTQY
TRBV28	TRBJ1-1	15	ASSTRGGSQGTTEAF
TRBV30	TRBJ2-7	12	AWSVASGRSEQY
TRBV4-1	TRBJ2-5	14	ASSPKGQGDSGTQY
TRBV19	TRBJ1-3	14	ASSFSDRNSGNTIY
TRBV18	TRBJ1-2	13	ASSPPRWSNYGYT
TRBV29-1	TRBJ1-4	12	SVSPAGANEKLF
TRBV18	TRBJ2-7	13	ASSPNDRVTGEQY
TRBV19	TRBJ2-2	15	ASSIGLLAGASGELF
TRBV6-6	TRBJ2-3	13	ASSYSTSGTDTQY
TRBV5-5	TRBJ1-2	12	ASSLGQVSYGYT
TRBV4-1	TRBJ2-3	11	ASSQGTSGGLD
TRBV25-1	TRBJ1-4	13	ASSEQGAFNEKLF
TRBV28	TRBJ2-7	11	ASSFGTTGEQY
TRBV7-8	TRBJ2-7	10	ASSRDYLQQY
TRBV5-5	TRBJ1-5	14	ASSPKQGYSNQPQH
TRBV15	TRBJ1-3	13	ATSRGDSELHTIY
TRBV27	TRBJ2-5	15	ASSLWVSGGLQETQY
TRBV5-1	TRBJ1-2	14	ASSFLEEGAGYGYT
TRBV9	TRBJ1-1	16	ASSVGIGQGVGNTEAF
TRBV7-9	TRBJ1-2	10	ASSSESGGYT
TRBV5-4	TRBJ1-1	11	ASSSLRNTEAF
TRBV7-2	TRBJ2-7	13	ASSLVAGGQYEQY
TRBV10-3	TRBJ1-1	12	AISQGGGDTEAF
TRBV5-5	TRBJ1-2	13	ASSSGTGINYGYT
TRBV6-5	TRBJ2-5	12	ASSYDRDQETQY
TRBV9	TRBJ1-4	12	ASGRSGSGEKLF
TRBV2	TRBJ1-2	11	ASSVRQGYGYT
TRBV9	TRBJ2-1	13	ASSVTGQTYNEQF
TRBV6-5	TRBJ2-5	14	ASSYSVAGGVETQY
TRBV19	TRBJ2-5	13	ASCAGTGGQETQY